The TCR beta chain under discussion was sequenced for a study of T cell responses to AZD1222 COVID-19 vaccine. Overall study: Second-dose intervals of approximately 4 or approximately 12 weeks were pooled.

The germline V gene encodes CDR1 WSHSY and CDR2 SAAADI. CDR3 length: 19 amino acids. V was trimmed by 8 bases and J by 4 bases, leaving 33 bases between them. Note on this clone: The antigen is not known.

General study findings and limits: Clonal diversity may have been underestimated in mostly white British donors. The reported proportion of spike-specific TCRs targeting unmutated variant regions was nearly half. Spike-specific TCR repertoires showed rising breadth and depth after two AZD1222 doses.

Using immunoSEQ multiplex PCR, the repertoire was profiled, and TCRdb retains in-frame clones only, with some absent. Here the sample spans around 130,000 clones, 70% to 90% being singletons. The source of this sequence is an adult in good health. This specimen was peripheral blood, taken on day 0 of AZD1222 vaccination. This chain links TRBV10-2 with TRBJ2-7, with D perhaps matching TRBD1 (6 bases). The CDR3, as DNA: TGCGCCAGCCTCGGGCCAGGAAGGGGAACTAGGGGCCAGGGGTACGAGCAGTACTTC. It specifies CASLGPGRGTRGQGYEQYF.